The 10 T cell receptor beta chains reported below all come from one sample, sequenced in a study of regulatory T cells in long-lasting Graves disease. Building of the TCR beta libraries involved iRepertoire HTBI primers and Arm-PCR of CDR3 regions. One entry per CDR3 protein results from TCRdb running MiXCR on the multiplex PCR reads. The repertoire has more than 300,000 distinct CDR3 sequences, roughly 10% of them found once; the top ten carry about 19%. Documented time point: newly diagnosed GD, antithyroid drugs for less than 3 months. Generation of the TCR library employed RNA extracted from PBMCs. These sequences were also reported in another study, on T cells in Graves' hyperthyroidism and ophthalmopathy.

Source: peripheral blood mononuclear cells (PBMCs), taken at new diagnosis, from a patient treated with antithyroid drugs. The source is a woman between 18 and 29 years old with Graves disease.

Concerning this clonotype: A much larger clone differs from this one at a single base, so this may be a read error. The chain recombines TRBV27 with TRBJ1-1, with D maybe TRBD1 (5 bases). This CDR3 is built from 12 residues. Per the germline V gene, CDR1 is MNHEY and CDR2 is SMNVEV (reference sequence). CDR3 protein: CASQGASTEALF. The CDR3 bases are TGTGCCAGTCAAGGGGCGAGCACTGAAGCTCTCTTT.

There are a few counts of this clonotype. CDR3 bases: TGCGCCAGCAGCCCTTCCGGGACAGCTTTCGGCTACACCTTC. Translating gives CASSPSGTAFGYTF. The J gene is TRBJ1-2, the V gene TRBV5-1, with 7 bases identical to TRBD1. CDR1 SGHRS and CDR2 YFSETQ come from the germline V gene. The V segment lost 4 bases and the J segment 8 bases; nucleotides outside the gene matches: 11. CDR3 length equals 14 residues.

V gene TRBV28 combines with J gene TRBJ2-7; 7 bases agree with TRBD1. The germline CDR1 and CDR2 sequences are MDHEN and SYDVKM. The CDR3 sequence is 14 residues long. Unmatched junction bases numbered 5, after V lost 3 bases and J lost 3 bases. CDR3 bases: TGTGCCAGCAGTTTGGACAGGTTATTCTACGAGCAGTACTTC. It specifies CASSLDRLFYEQYF.

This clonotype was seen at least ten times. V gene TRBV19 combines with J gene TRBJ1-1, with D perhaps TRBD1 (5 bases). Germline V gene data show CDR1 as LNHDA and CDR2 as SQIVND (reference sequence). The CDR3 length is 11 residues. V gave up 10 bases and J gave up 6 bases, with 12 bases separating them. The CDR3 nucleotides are TGTGCCACCGCGCGGGGCCCTGAAGCTTTCTTT. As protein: CATARGPEAFF.

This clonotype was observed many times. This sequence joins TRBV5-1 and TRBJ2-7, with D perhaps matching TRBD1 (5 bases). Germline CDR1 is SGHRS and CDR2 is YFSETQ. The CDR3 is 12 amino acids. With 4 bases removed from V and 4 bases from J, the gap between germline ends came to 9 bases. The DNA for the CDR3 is TGCGCCAGCAGCACCAACAGGTACGAGCAGTACTTC. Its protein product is CASSTNRYEQYF. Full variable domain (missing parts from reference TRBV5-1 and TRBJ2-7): KAGVTQTPRYLIKTRGQQVTLSCSPISGHRSVSWYQQTPGQGLQFLFEYFSETQRNKGNFPGRFSGRQFSNSRSEMNVSTLELGDSALYLCASSTNRYEQYFGPGTRLTVT.

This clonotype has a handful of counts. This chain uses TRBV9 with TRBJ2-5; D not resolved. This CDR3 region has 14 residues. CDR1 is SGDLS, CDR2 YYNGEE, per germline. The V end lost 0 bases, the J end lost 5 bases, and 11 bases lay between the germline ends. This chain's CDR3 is CASSVDEAAETQYF. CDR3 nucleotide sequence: TGTGCCAGCAGCGTAGACGAGGCGGCGGAGACCCAGTACTTC.

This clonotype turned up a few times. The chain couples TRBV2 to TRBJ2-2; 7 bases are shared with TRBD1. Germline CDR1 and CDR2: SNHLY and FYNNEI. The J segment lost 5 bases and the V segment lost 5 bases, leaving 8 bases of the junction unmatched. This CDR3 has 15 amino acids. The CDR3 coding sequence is TGTGCCAGCAGTAAGGCAGGGGGAAATACCGGGGAGCTGTTTTTT. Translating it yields CASSKAGGNTGELFF.

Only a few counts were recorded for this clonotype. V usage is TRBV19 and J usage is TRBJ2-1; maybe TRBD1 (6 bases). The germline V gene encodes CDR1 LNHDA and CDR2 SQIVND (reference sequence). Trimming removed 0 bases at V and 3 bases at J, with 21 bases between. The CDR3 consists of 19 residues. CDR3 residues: CASSIDRKPGGGRYNEQFF. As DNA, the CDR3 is TGTGCCAGTAGTATAGATAGAAAACCTGGGGGCGGGCGCTACAATGAGCAGTTCTTC.

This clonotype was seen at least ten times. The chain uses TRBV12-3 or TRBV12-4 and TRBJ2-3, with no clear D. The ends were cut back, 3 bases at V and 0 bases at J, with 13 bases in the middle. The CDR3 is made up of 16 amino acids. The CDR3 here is CASSFWIALSTDTQYF. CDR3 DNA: TGTGCCAGCAGTTTTTGGATCGCGCTGAGCACAGATACGCAGTATTTT.

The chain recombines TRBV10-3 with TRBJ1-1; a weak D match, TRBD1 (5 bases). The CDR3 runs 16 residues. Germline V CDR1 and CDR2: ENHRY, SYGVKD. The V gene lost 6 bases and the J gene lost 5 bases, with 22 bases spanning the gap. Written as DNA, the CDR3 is TGTGCCATCAGGGCCCGTGGGGGGGACGCACGGACTGAAGCTTTCTTT. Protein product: CAIRARGGDARTEAFF.